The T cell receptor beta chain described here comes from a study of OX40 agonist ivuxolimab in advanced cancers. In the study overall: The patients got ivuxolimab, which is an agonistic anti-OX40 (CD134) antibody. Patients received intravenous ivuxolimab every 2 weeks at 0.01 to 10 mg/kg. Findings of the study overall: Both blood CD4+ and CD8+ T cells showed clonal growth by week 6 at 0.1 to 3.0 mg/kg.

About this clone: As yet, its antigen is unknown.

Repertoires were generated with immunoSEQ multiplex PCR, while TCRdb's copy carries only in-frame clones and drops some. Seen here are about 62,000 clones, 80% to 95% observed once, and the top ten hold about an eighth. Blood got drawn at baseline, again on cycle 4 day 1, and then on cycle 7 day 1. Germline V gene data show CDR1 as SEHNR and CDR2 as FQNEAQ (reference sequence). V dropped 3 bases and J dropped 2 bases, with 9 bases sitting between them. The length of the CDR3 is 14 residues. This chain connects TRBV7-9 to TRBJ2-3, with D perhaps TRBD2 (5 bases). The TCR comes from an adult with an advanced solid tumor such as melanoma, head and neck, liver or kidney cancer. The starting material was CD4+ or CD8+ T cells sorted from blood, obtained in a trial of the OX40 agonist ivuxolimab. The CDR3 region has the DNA TGTGCCAGCAGCTTCGCGGGCTACACAGATACGCAGTATTTT. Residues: CASSFAGYTDTQYF.